A selection of T cell receptor beta chains follows, all from one sample in a study of PD-1 blockade in mismatch repair-deficient tumors. Assay: immunoSEQ multiplex PCR; the TCRdb copy retains only in-frame clones and omits some. The sample holds 100,000 or so clones; 82% are singletons and the top ten take about 6.3%. The source material was peripheral blood, sampled approximately 8 months after starting pembrolizumab. Every receptor here comes from an adult with mismatch repair-deficient cancer. CDR3s include the opening cysteine and the closing phenylalanine or tryptophan. The D gene is left open where the match is weak. Expanded clones are given a class, and other clones once, few, many or no size at all.

NA	TRBV15	NA	TRBJ2-5	CATSRLPPAQETQYF	TGTGCCACCAGCAGGCTCCCACCGGCCCAAGAGACCCAGTACTTC
TRBD2	TRBV6-1	NA	TRBJ2-3	CASRLAGSTDTQYF	TGTGCCAGCAGGCTAGCGGGAAGCACAGATACGCAGTATTTT
TRBD1	TRBV11-2	NA	TRBJ1-1	CASSPTGANTEAFF	TGTGCCAGCAGCCCGACAGGGGCGAACACTGAAGCTTTCTTT
NA	TRBV7-6	NA	TRBJ2-5	CASSLRGQIRETQYF	TGTGCCAGCAGCTTACGGGGACAAATCAGAGAGACCCAGTACTTC
TRBD1	TRBV14	NA	TRBJ1-1	CASSRGQQNTEAFF	TGTGCCAGCAGCCGGGGACAGCAGAACACTGAAGCTTTCTTT
NA	TRBV11-2	NA	TRBJ2-5	CASSFAGDETQYF	TGTGCCAGCAGCTTTGCAGGTGATGAGACCCAGTACTTC
NA	TRBV27	NA	TRBJ2-3	CASRGGPYTDTQYF	TGTGCCAGCAGGGGGGGACCCTACACAGATACGCAGTATTTT
NA	TRBV7-2	NA	TRBJ2-2	CASRSRQTSSPGELFF	TGTGCCAGCAGATCCCGACAGACGTCGTCTCCCGGGGAGCTGTTTTTT
TRBD1	TRBV30	NA	TRBJ1-2	CAWSGDRGLDNYGYTF	TGTGCCTGGAGTGGGGACAGGGGGCTGGATAACTATGGCTACACCTTC
TRBD1	TRBV2	NA	TRBJ2-1	CASRGTDTYNEQFF	TGTGCCAGCAGGGGGACAGACACCTACAATGAGCAGTTCTTC
NA	TRBV7-9	few	TRBJ1-3	CASRTLEENTIYF	TGTGCCAGCAGGACATTAGAGGAAAACACCATATATTTT
TRBD2	TRBV5-8	few	TRBJ2-7	CASSPRGLAGRGEQYF	TGTGCCAGCAGTCCTCGGGGGCTAGCGGGCCGGGGGGAGCAGTACTTC
NA	TRBV20-1	NA	TRBJ2-3	CSARDADTQYF	TGCAGTGCTAGAGATGCAGATACGCAGTATTTT
TRBD2	TRBV11-3	once	TRBJ2-2	CASSLGLAGLGAGELFF	TGTGCCAGCAGCCTGGGACTAGCGGGTCTGGGCGCCGGGGAGCTGTTTTTT
NA	TRBV7-9	once	TRBJ2-5	CASSRDVIQETQYF	TGTGCCAGCAGCAGGGACGTGATTCAAGAGACCCAGTACTTC
NA	TRBV27	NA	TRBJ1-5	CASSYTAKGPQHF	TGTGCCAGCAGTTATACAGCTAAGGGGCCCCAGCATTTT
NA	TRBV5-1	few	TRBJ1-2	CASSSRERNGYTF	TGCGCCAGCAGCTCTAGGGAGAGGAATGGCTACACCTTC
NA	TRBV19	NA	TRBJ2-1	CASSIRGEPSSYNEQFF	TGTGCCAGTAGTATAAGGGGCGAACCGAGCTCCTACAATGAGCAGTTCTTC
NA	TRBV5-1	NA	TRBJ1-5	CASSLEGTENQPQHF	TGCGCCAGCAGCTTGGAAGGAACCGAAAATCAGCCCCAGCATTTT
NA	TRBV5-5	NA	TRBJ2-6	CASSLDRASGANVLTF	TGTGCCAGCAGCTTGGACAGGGCTTCTGGGGCCAACGTCCTGACTTTC
NA	TRBV5-1	NA	TRBJ2-5	CASSLGDSQETQYF	TGCGCCAGCAGCTTAGGAGACAGTCAAGAGACCCAGTACTTC
NA	TRBV19	NA	TRBJ1-5	CASSTRTEGRQPQHF	TGTGCCAGTAGTACCCGTACGGAGGGCCGTCAGCCCCAGCATTTT
NA	TRBV9	NA	TRBJ1-5	CASSAAGMSNQPQHF	TGTGCCAGCAGCGCCGCCGGGATGAGCAATCAGCCCCAGCATTTT
NA	TRBV18	NA	TRBJ2-7	CASSPPAGQYHEQYF	TGTGCCAGCTCACCACCGGCAGGGCAGTACCACGAGCAGTACTTC
NA	TRBV27	NA	TRBJ1-2	CASRPRAGGYTF	TGTGCCAGCCGGCCCAGGGCTGGTGGCTACACCTTC
NA	TRBV6-6	NA	TRBJ2-1	CASRRTFTSEQFF	TGTGCCAGCAGGCGGACGTTTACATCTGAGCAGTTCTTC
TRBD1	TRBV6-5	few	TRBJ1-5	CASSYGTGVDQPQHF	TGTGCCAGCAGTTACGGGACAGGGGTAGATCAGCCCCAGCATTTT
TRBD1	TRBV28	NA	TRBJ2-3	CASSPDRADTDTQYF	TGTGCCAGCAGTCCGGACAGGGCGGACACAGATACGCAGTATTTT
NA	TRBV5-4	NA	TRBJ1-3	CASSLAGLGFSGNTIYF	TGTGCCAGCAGCTTGGCCGGATTGGGATTTTCCGGAAACACCATATATTTT
TRBD1	TRBV30	NA	TRBJ1-2	CAWDRGLDYGYTF	TGTGCCTGGGACAGGGGGCTCGACTATGGCTACACCTTC
NA	TRBV30	NA	TRBJ2-5	CAWSWPPYQETQYF	TGTGCCTGGAGTTGGCCACCGTACCAAGAGACCCAGTACTTC
TRBD1	TRBV19	NA	TRBJ2-2	CASSNRGETGELFF	TGTGCCAGTAGTAACAGGGGAGAAACCGGGGAGCTGTTTTTT
TRBD2	TRBV5-1	NA	TRBJ2-3	CASSLGRLAGSTDTQYF	TGCGCCAGCAGCCTGGGAAGACTAGCGGGGAGCACAGATACGCAGTATTTT
NA	TRBV10-3	NA	TRBJ1-1	CAIKGENTEAFF	TGTGCCATCAAAGGGGAAAACACTGAAGCTTTCTTT
NA	TRBV30	few	TRBJ2-5	CAWSTRTGQETQYF	TGTGCCTGGAGTACCCGCACAGGACAAGAGACCCAGTACTTC
TRBD2	TRBV6-5	NA	TRBJ2-1	CASSYSGRTYNEQFF	TGTGCCAGCAGTTATAGCGGGAGGACCTACAATGAGCAGTTCTTC
NA	TRBV7-3	once	TRBJ2-1	CASSLNGGPVYNEQFF	TGTGCCAGCAGCTTAAATGGGGGGCCAGTCTACAATGAGCAGTTCTTC
NA	TRBV20-1	NA	TRBJ2-1	CSAMRDNEQFF	TGCAGTGCTATGCGGGACAATGAGCAGTTCTTC
NA	TRBV14	NA	TRBJ2-5	CASSQRNRVQTQYF	TGTGCCAGCAGCCAACGGAACAGGGTCCAGACCCAGTACTTC
NA	TRBV6-1	NA	TRBJ2-2	CASSGESWTGELFF	TGTGCCAGCAGTGGGGAGAGTTGGACCGGGGAGCTGTTTTTT
TRBD2	TRBV9	NA	TRBJ2-1	CASSPSSGRAGEQFF	TGTGCCAGCAGCCCGAGTAGCGGGAGGGCCGGTGAGCAGTTCTTC
NA	TRBV28	NA	TRBJ2-7	CASSLSISQDQHGYEQYF	TGTGCCAGCAGTTTATCTATATCACAGGACCAACACGGCTACGAGCAGTACTTC
TRBD2	TRBV4-2	NA	TRBJ2-7	CASSHEVSGSGYEQYF	TGTGCCAGCAGCCATGAGGTAAGCGGGAGCGGCTACGAGCAGTACTTC
NA	TRBV7-6	NA	TRBJ1-1	CASSLSRVATEAFF	TGTGCCAGCAGCTTATCCAGGGTTGCCACTGAAGCTTTCTTT
TRBD1	TRBV5-4	NA	TRBJ2-3	CASSPGQGARRGDTQYF	TGTGCCAGCAGCCCGGGACAGGGGGCTAGGCGAGGAGATACGCAGTATTTT
TRBD2	TRBV7-8	NA	TRBJ2-5	CASSLVGGRETQYF	TGTGCCAGCAGCTTAGTCGGCGGGAGGGAGACCCAGTACTTC
NA	TRBV6-1	NA	TRBJ2-7	CASSNSDEQYF	TGTGCCAGCAGTAACAGCGACGAGCAGTACTTC
NA	TRBV5-5	NA	TRBJ1-1	CASSLDKKREAFF	TGTGCCAGCAGCTTGGACAAGAAGCGTGAAGCTTTCTTT
NA	TRBV5-6	NA	TRBJ1-1	CASSLVGQRVSDTEAFF	TGTGCCAGCAGCTTGGTCGGACAGCGCGTCTCTGACACTGAAGCTTTCTTT
NA	TRBV15	NA	TRBJ2-7	CATSRAQGSVPEQYF	TGTGCCACCAGCAGAGCCCAGGGGTCAGTCCCCGAGCAGTACTTC